This T cell receptor (beta chain) appears in the sequencing data of a study of neurological immune-mediated disorders. Broader study findings: When the repertoires were grouped phylogenetically, those of 18 of the 34 multiple sclerosis patients came together in a single cluster of related CDR3 sequences, which points to a possible repertoire-level signature.

Germline V gene sequence: CDR1 SGHRS, CDR2 YFSETQ. V lost 5 bases to trimming and J lost 4 bases, with 15 bases between them. This CDR3 is 15 amino acids long. This clonotype was picked up many times. The antigen is not known. TCRdb passed the 5' RACE reads through MiXCR, listing each CDR3 protein once. The table records tens of thousands of distinct CDR3 sequences, 3.4% of them present only once. The sequencing input was PBMCs. The chain recombines TRBV5-1 with TRBJ2-2, with D hard to call. This sequence was found in a man aged 40-55 years with multiple sclerosis. In DNA form, the CDR3 reads TGCGCCAGCAGGGTAAACTACGGCATCACCGGGGAGCTGTTTTTT. It yields the protein CASRVNYGITGELFF.